The 18 T cell receptor beta chains reported below all come from one sample, sequenced in a study of T cell responses to AZD1222 COVID-19 vaccine. Produced via immunoSEQ multiplex PCR; TCRdb's table is partial and in-frame only. The data contain some 130,000 clones, around 86% of them seen just once; the ten biggest clones take up about 20%. The sample here was peripheral blood, taken on day 0 of AZD1222 vaccination. These receptors were obtained from an adult in good health.

This clone was observed a single time. The chain recombines TRBV2 with TRBJ2-7; weak D call: TRBD2 (6 bases). CDR3 length: 15 amino acids. Between the trimmed V and J ends, which lost 2 bases and 1 base, there was a span of 12 bases. Germline lookup yields CDR1 SNHLY and CDR2 FYNNEI. CDR3 in amino acids: CASSEMAGRSYEQYF. The CDR3 nucleotides are TGTGCCAGCAGTGAAATGGCAGGGAGGTCCTACGAGCAGTACTTC.

The gene calls are TRBV3-1 (or the pseudogene TRBV3-2) and TRBJ1-2, with D hard to call. CDR3 size: 14 residues. V was pared by 3 bases and J by 6 bases, with 14 bases between. CDR1 and CDR2 (germline): LGHDT, YNNKEL (reference sequence). For the CDR3, the DNA is TGTGCCAGCAGCCAGAGAGACCTAGCGGATGGCTACACCTTC. It translates to CASSQRDLADGYTF.

This chain joins TRBV24-1 and TRBJ1-6; D possibly corresponds to TRBD1 (6 bases). This CDR3 is 16 amino acids long. The V end lost 9 bases, the J end lost 2 bases, and 16 bases lay between the germline ends. CDR1 KGHDR and CDR2 SFDVKD come from the germline V gene. The CDR3 is CATPGGAQPYNSPLHF. CDR3 bases: TGTGCCACCCCCGGGGGGGCACAGCCCTATAATTCACCCCTCCACTTT.

This clone was detected a few times. The DNA of the CDR3 is TGTGCCAGCTACGCGGGAGCGGGCTTGAACACCATATATTTT. Residues: CASYAGAGLNTIYF. The chain employs TRBV6-5 and TRBJ1-3; D is uncertain. The CDR3 length is 14 residues. The V and J ends lost 8 bases and 7 bases respectively, with 18 bases between them. From germline, CDR1 is MNHEY and CDR2 SVGAGI.

Comment on this clone: The junction departs from germline at one end; a sequencing error may be responsible. The chain employs TRBV7-7 and TRBJ1-3, with 7 bases that match TRBD1. CDR1 is SSHAT and CDR2 is FNYEAQ in the germline V gene (reference sequence). This CDR3 has 18 amino acids. The CDR3 DNA reads as TGTGCTAGCAGCTCCCGGAGGGGGCTCGGGACCTCTGGAAACACCATATATTTT. Translating gives CASSSRRGLGTSGNTIYF.

This sequence joins TRBV27 and TRBJ1-3; a weak D match, TRBD1 (5 bases). CDR1 MNHEY and CDR2 SMNVEV come from the germline V gene (reference sequence). Trimming removed 5 bases at V and 0 bases at J, with 17 bases between. CDR3 length: 17 amino acids. The CDR3 protein is CASSRGNPRGSGNTIYF. CDR3 sequence (DNA): TGTGCCAGCAGTCGCGGCAACCCGAGGGGCTCTGGAAACACCATATATTTT.

V is TRBV2 and J is TRBJ1-2; 7 positions match TRBD1. The CDR3 is 13 residues long. The V gene's germline CDR1 is SNHLY and CDR2 FYNNEI. The trim removed 5 bases at V and 4 bases at J, leaving 4 bases unmatched. CDR3 sequence: CASSRQGPYGYTF. The CDR3 nucleotides read TGTGCCAGCAGTAGACAGGGCCCCTATGGCTACACCTTC. The complete variable domain, with remaining parts taken from reference TRBV2 and TRBJ1-2, reads EPEVTQTPSHQVTQMGQEVILRCVPISNHLYFYWYRQILGQKVEFLVSFYNNEISEKSEIFDDQFSVERPDGSNFTLKIRSTKLEDSAMYFCASSRQGPYGYTFGSGTRLTVV.

CDR3 residues: CASSRQINSNQPQHF. CDR3 nucleotides: TGTGCCAGTAGTCGCCAGATCAATAGCAATCAGCCCCAGCATTTT. The chain couples TRBV19 to TRBJ1-5; no clear D gene. The CDR3 is 15 amino acids. Germline V gives CDR1 LNHDA, CDR2 SQIVND (reference sequence). The V end lost 5 bases, the J end lost 0 bases, and 11 bases lay between the germline ends. The variable domain in full, completed from reference TRBV19 and TRBJ1-5, reads DGGITQSPKYLFRKEGQNVTLSCEQNLNHDAMYWYRQDPGQGLRLIYYSQIVNDFQKGDIAEGYSVSREKKESFPLTVTSAQKNPTAFYLCASSRQINSNQPQHFGDGTRLSIL.

V is TRBV7-3 and J is TRBJ2-2; D may be TRBD2 (6 bases). Germline V lookup: CDR1 SGHTA, CDR2 FQGTGA. This CDR3 is 14 amino acids long. V was cut by 4 bases and J by 2 bases, with 8 bases left in between. This CDR3 reads CASSWDLNTGELFF. DNA for the CDR3: TGTGCCAGCAGCTGGGACTTAAACACCGGGGAGCTGTTTTTT.

The chain combines TRBV27 with TRBJ2-1; possibly TRBD1 or TRBD2 for D (7 bases each). Per the germline V gene, CDR1 is MNHEY and CDR2 is SMNVEV (reference sequence). V was cut by 8 bases and J by 7 bases, with 24 bases left in between. There are 16 residues in the CDR3. The CDR3: CASVQRGQGGQNEQFF. The CDR3 nucleotides read TGTGCCAGCGTCCAAAGGGGGCAGGGAGGGCAGAATGAGCAGTTCTTC.

This chain connects TRBV16 to TRBJ1-4; D is uncertain. CDR1 KGHSY and CDR2 FQNENV come from the germline V gene. V lost 1 base, J lost 5 bases, and 11 bases lay in between. CDR3 length: 15 residues. CDR3 DNA: TGTGCCAGCAGCCAATTAGCCAGTACAAATGAAAAACTGTTTTTT. This sequence encodes CASSQLASTNEKLFF.

The CDR3 sequence: CATSRGWEGANTEAFF. CDR3 coding DNA: TGTGCCACCAGCAGAGGTTGGGAAGGGGCGAACACTGAAGCTTTCTTT. This chain links TRBV15 with TRBJ1-1, with D perhaps matching TRBD1 (5 bases). V was shortened by 1 base and J by 1 base, with 13 bases between the two germline ends. Germline V gives CDR1 LNHNV, CDR2 YYDKDF (reference sequence). The CDR3 length is 16 residues.

The genes are TRBV5-6 and TRBJ2-1, with 10 bases identical to TRBD2. In germline, CDR1 is SGHDT, CDR2 YYEEEE. This CDR3 has 16 amino acids. V gave up 3 bases and J gave up 4 bases; unmatched junction bases: 7. The CDR3, as DNA: TGTGCCAGCAGCTGGGTACCTAGCGGGGGATACAATGAGCAGTTCTTC. This sequence encodes CASSWVPSGGYNEQFF.

The CDR3 DNA reads TGTGCCAGCAGTTACCGCGGGGGCCCATGGTACGAGCAGTACTTC. Its translation: CASSYRGGPWYEQYF. The chain recombines TRBV27 with TRBJ2-7; D might be TRBD2 (7 bases). The CDR3 runs to 15 residues. The V end lost 4 bases, the J end lost 4 bases, and 17 bases lay between the germline ends. CDR1 MNHEY and CDR2 SMNVEV come from the germline V gene (reference sequence).

The chain combines TRBV20-1 with TRBJ2-1, with D maybe TRBD2 (6 bases). The CDR3 length is 11 residues. V lost 6 bases and J lost 8, with 11 bases in between. Germline V gene sequence: CDR1 DFQATT, CDR2 SNEGSKA (reference sequence). The CDR3 protein is CSARLGYEQFF. The CDR3 region has the DNA TGCAGTGCGAGACTAGGCTATGAGCAGTTCTTC.

The chain recombines TRBV20-1 with TRBJ2-1; D might be TRBD2 (5 bases). Germline values: CDR1 DFQATT, CDR2 SNEGSKA (reference sequence). V was pared by 6 bases and J by 10 bases, with 19 bases between. The CDR3 totals 13 residues. CDR3 nucleotides: TGCAGTGCGAGTAAGGCCGGCGAGGGAGAGCAGTTCTTC. Its protein product is CSASKAGEGEQFF.

The chain recombines TRBV3-1 (or the pseudogene TRBV3-2) with TRBJ1-1; 7 nucleotides agree with TRBD1. V lost 6 bases and J lost 0; bases outside the gene matches: 1. The CDR3 runs 13 residues. Germline CDR1 reads LGHDT; CDR2 reads YNNKEL (reference sequence). In DNA form, the CDR3 reads TGTGCCAGCAGGACAGGGTTGAACACTGAAGCTTTCTTT. Its protein is CASRTGLNTEAFF.

This clone has at least ten counts. V and J are TRBV28 and TRBJ2-1, with 12 positions matching TRBD2. Germline V gives CDR1 MDHEN, CDR2 SYDVKM. Trimming took 5 bases from V and 3 from J; bases not matched to a gene: 5. The CDR3 is 16 residues long. In nucleotides, the CDR3 is TGTGCCAGCAGTGGGGGACTAGCGGGTAACTACAATGAGCAGTTCTTC. As protein: CASSGGLAGNYNEQFF.